The present TCR beta chain was sequenced within a study of CD8+ T cells in alopecia areata (dated by TCRdb to the late 2010s). In the study overall: The treated patients, all with moderate-to-severe alopecia areata, were enrolled in an open-label pilot trial of oral tofacitinib given at 5 to 10 mg twice daily. Scalp clonality was compared among normal scalp (n=4), patchy alopecia areata scalp (n=8), and alopecia totalis/universalis scalp (n=8). In humans, TCRbeta sequencing was performed on scalp tissue and on sorted CD4+ and CD8+ peripheral blood T cells from healthy controls and from patients with patchy or totalis/universalis alopecia areata. Tofacitinib was given for 6 to 18 months, followed by 6 months of follow-up off drug to assess delayed response and recurrence. In both human patients and the C3H/HeJ mouse model, the study applied high-throughput TCRbeta sequencing to look at T cell clonal expansion in alopecia areata. RNA came from the PAXgene miRNA kit for fixed scalp, the miRNeasy kit for PBMCs, and the RNeasy kit for mouse skin. TCRbeta CDR3 regions were amplified by immunoSEQ multiplex PCR with 35 Vbeta forward and 13 Jbeta reverse primers. Biopsies were taken from tofacitinib-treated patients at baseline and at 4 and 24 weeks of treatment, and a later scalp biopsy was taken in several of the tofacitinib-treated patients. For the treated patients, the SALT score, which quantifies what percentage of scalp surface area is affected, served as the measure of disease severity. General conclusions and limits of the study: Tofacitinib significantly decreased scalp clonality and the number of expanded CD8+ clones among the top 100 scalp clones. Resident alphabeta T cells in normal human skin are also sequenced, complicating scalp TCR repertoire analysis, unlike mouse skin dominated by gammadelta T cells. Many expanded lesional clones persisted in scalp and blood during tofacitinib treatment, which may partly explain relapse after stopping treatment. Because the treated cohort was small and had just a single nonresponder, larger studies are needed to establish links between baseline CD8+ expansion and response. Higher clonality and more expanded CD8+ clones were observed in lesional scalp than in normal scalp, particularly in alopecia totalis/universalis, a finding suggestive of antigenic drive. Shared TCR sequences between patients were less evident than in mice, which may be partly attributable to HLA diversity in the patient population.

A remark on this clone: This receptor's antigen is unknown. No base-level quality is on record; no much larger clone is a single base apart.

Read against the paper, the sample's time point label means: about 25 weeks on oral tofacitinib. What the treatment or condition label conveys for this sample: oral pan-JAK inhibitor, 5-10 mg twice daily. Lesional scalp punch biopsies and peripheral blood were obtained from alopecia areata patients. PBMCs were separated by density centrifugation and stained for CD3, CD4 and CD8, after which CD4+ and CD8+ T cells were sorted on a FACSAria. Receptor libraries were prepared by the immunoSEQ multiplex PCR assay. RNA was extracted from all samples and reverse transcribed into cDNA as template for TCR sequencing. First-strand cDNA was synthesized using SuperScript III with a 2:1 mix of oligo-dT and random hexamers. Amplification bias was assessed with a synthetic immune receptor repertoire, and residual bias was removed computationally. On the study's bioinformatics: Raw reads were preprocessed to remove errors, and CDR3 was defined according to IMGT conventions as the region from the conserved cysteine to phenylalanine. To get clonality, Shannon entropy was normalized by log2 of the number of productive unique TCRs and the result was subtracted from 1. Whether each scalp clone was CD4 or CD8 was inferred by checking scalp TCRbeta sequences against the CD4 and CD8 repertoires from sorted blood. TCRdb holds this immuneACCESS table with in-frame rearrangements only. Some clones are missing; in checked studies, unresolved V genes explain under half, and the rest has no known cause. V, J and clone size reflect that table, while D and trimming were determined from the DNA. For this sample there are about 200,000 clones; roughly 64% appear just once. The ten largest clonotypes hold 5.5% of the sample.

Taken from cysteine to phenylalanine, the CDR3 has 11 residues. The read is trimmed to its CDR3 DNA, 33 bases read in frame from base 1. Trimming removed 4 bases from V and 4 bases from J, leaving 3 bases between the germline ends. CDR1 MNHNS and CDR2 SASEGT were looked up in the germline V gene. The chain is made from TRBV6-1 and TRBJ2-3; the D gene lacks a confident call. The receptor was isolated from a human donor with alopecia areata. The starting material was CD4+ T cells sorted from blood, obtained at week 24, from a patient treated with tofacitinib. The CDR3 amino acid sequence is: CASSVPDTQYF. The DNA reads as follows: TGTGCCAGCAGTGTTCCAGATACGCAGTATTTT.